This T cell receptor (beta chain) is drawn from a study of blood T cells in healthy people across ages. Study overall: When template switching was applied, about one barcoded beta molecule was captured per two T cells.

A J-beta primer mix and a sample-barcoded 5' primer were used in a second PCR of roughly 7 to 12 cycles. TCRdb processed the 5' RACE reads anew with MiXCR; each CDR3 protein has one entry. Of some 760,000 distinct CDR3 sequences listed, around 25% are singletons. Every donor gave 9 to 10 milliliters of peripheral blood. Study-wide findings and caveats: Correlation between TCR beta diversity and naive T cell percentage was strong.

This CDR3 has 13 residues. CDR1 and CDR2 (germline): MNHEY, SVGAGI. V lost 6 bases and J lost 8, with 13 bases in between. For this clonotype: Its matching antigen is unknown.

These same records also appear under a second study, on T cells of mothers and their children. From that study: Slightly higher overlap, not significant, was seen in related mother-child pairs than in unrelated pairs.

The rearrangement uses TRBV6-5 and TRBJ1-4, with D unresolved. The sequence came from a boy aged 10-17 years in good health. The sample taken for sequencing was blood. CDR3 in DNA: TGTGCCAGCAGGGGTGTCGCGATCGAAAAACTGTTTTTT. Its translation: CASRGVAIEKLFF.